The 27 T cell receptor beta chains presented below share a single source sample, sequenced in a study of spatial heterogeneity in lung cancer. TCRdb re-called the 5' RACE reads through MiXCR, storing one row per CDR3 protein. This repertoire shows roughly 48,000 distinct CDR3 sequences, about 5.8% found once; its top ten account for 8.5% to 14%. Time point defined: sample taken at primary tumor resection. No cell sorting; template was whole RNA from tumor, lung tissue or PBMC. Source: PBMCs, taken at surgery. All receptors derive from a male donor with early-stage non-small cell lung cancer.

The table lists this clonotype with many counts. The rearrangement links TRBV3-1 to TRBJ2-7, with a weak D call TRBD2 (5 bases). V was pared by 6 bases and J by 6 bases, with 21 bases between. CDR3 size: 15 residues. Germline V CDR1 and CDR2: LGHDT, YNNKEL (reference sequence). CDR3 coding DNA: TGTGCCAGCAGGGCATCGGGTAGCGCCCCCCCCGAGCAGTACTTC. Translating gives CASRASGSAPPEQYF.

V is TRBV6-1 and J is TRBJ2-2, with D possibly being TRBD2 (6 bases). The CDR3 loop spans 16 amino acids. The germline V and J ends were trimmed by 4 bases and 2 bases, with 14 bases remaining between them. Germline V lookup: CDR1 MNHNS, CDR2 SASEGT. CDR3 protein: CASSVSPGLNTGELFF. The CDR3 nucleotides read TGTGCCAGCAGTGTCTCCCCGGGACTTAACACCGGGGAGCTGTTTTTT.

This clonotype came up many times. The J gene is TRBJ2-1, the V gene TRBV6-5; 7 bases fit TRBD2. J was trimmed by 0 bases and V by 5 bases; bases with no gene match: 7. CDR1 and CDR2 from the germline V gene are MNHEY and SVGAGI. CDR3 size: 16 residues. Written as DNA, the CDR3 is TGTGCCAGCAGTGACCTCCTAGCGGCCTCCTACAATGAGCAGTTCTTC. This encodes CASSDLLAASYNEQFF.

This clonotype was counted ten times or more. V and J are TRBV29-1 and TRBJ2-1; 11 bases match TRBD1. The CDR3 extends over 15 amino acids. Germline CDR1 is SQVTM and CDR2 is ANQGSEA. The V gene end was trimmed by 5 bases and the J gene end by 8 bases; junction bases not matched to a gene: 11. The DNA for the CDR3 is TGCAGCGTTAGGGGGTGGACAGGGGGCGGCGATGAGCAGTTCTTC. Translated: CSVRGWTGGGDEQFF.

This clonotype was observed at least ten times. The V gene is TRBV7-9, the J gene TRBJ1-2, with TRBD1 matching over 7 bases. Trimming at V came to 5 bases and at J to 4 bases, leaving 10 bases not matched to a gene. Germline V gives CDR1 SEHNR, CDR2 FQNEAQ (reference sequence). This CDR3 has 15 amino acids. CDR3 residues: CASSIPGQSFYGYTF. CDR3 DNA: TGTGCCAGCAGCATACCGGGACAGAGCTTCTATGGCTACACCTTC.

This clonotype was observed at least ten times. This chain joins TRBV20-1 and TRBJ2-1; 10 nucleotides agree with TRBD2. This CDR3 has 15 residues. Trimming took 3 bases from V and 2 from J; bases not matched to a gene: 4. CDR1 is DFQATT, CDR2 SNEGSKA, per germline (reference sequence). The CDR3 DNA reads TGCAGTGCTAGGGCTAGCGGGAGCACCTACAATGAGCAGTTCTTC. Translation gives CSARASGSTYNEQFF.

CDR3 in amino acids: CASSYRASMYEQYF. The CDR3 region has the DNA TGTGCCAGCAGTTACCGGGCTAGCATGTACGAGCAGTACTTC. The chain uses TRBV6-2 or TRBV6-3 and TRBJ2-7; weak D call: TRBD2 (5 bases). Germline V gives CDR1 MNHEY, CDR2 SVGEGT. Trimming took off 2 bases at V and 4 bases at J, with 12 bases between the two ends. This CDR3 comprises 14 residues.

In its sample, this clonotype was seen many times. The chain combines TRBV7-2 with TRBJ2-4; unclear D gene. The CDR3 covers 13 residues. V lost 8 bases to trimming and J lost 8 bases, with 16 bases between them. Germline V gives CDR1 SGHTA, CDR2 FQGNSA. CDR3: CASGSAARDIQYF. The CDR3 DNA follows: TGTGCCAGCGGTTCGGCGGCTCGAGACATTCAGTACTTC. Based on the CDR3 plus reference TRBV7-2 and TRBJ2-4, the full variable domain is GAGVSQSPSNKVTEKGKDVELRCDPISGHTALYWYRQSLGQGLEFLIYFQGNSAPDKSGLPSDRFSAERTGGSVSTLTIQRTQQEDSAVYLCASGSAARDIQYFGAGTRLSVL.

This clonotype was observed at least ten times. The chain links TRBV20-1 to TRBJ1-1, with TRBD1 as a possible D gene (5 bases). Germline CDR1 is DFQATT and CDR2 is SNEGSKA (reference sequence). V lost 2 bases and J lost 5, with 12 bases in between. This CDR3 is 13 amino acids long. CDR3 nucleotides: TGCAGTGCTAGACGGGGGGGAGAAACTGAAGCTTTCTTT. This codes for CSARRGGETEAFF.

This clonotype was recorded many times. The chain couples TRBV5-5 to TRBJ2-5; D is unclear. Germline loops: CDR1 SGHKS, CDR2 YYEKEE (reference sequence). The ends were cut back, 2 bases at V and 0 bases at J, with 5 bases in the middle. The CDR3 covers 13 residues. The CDR3 DNA follows: TGTGCCAGCAGCTTCACGGACCAAGAGACCCAGTACTTC. Translated, it gives CASSFTDQETQYF.

By frequency in the sample, this clonotype is medium-sized. This chain uses TRBV30 with TRBJ1-1; D call uncertain. The CDR3 loop spans 13 amino acids. Germline lookup yields CDR1 GTSNPN and CDR2 SVGIG (reference sequence). Between the trimmed V and J ends, which lost 3 bases and 7 bases, there was a span of 15 bases. The DNA for the CDR3 is TGTGCCTGGAGGGCGCGTGGGGATAATGAAGCTTTCTTT. Amino acid sequence: CAWRARGDNEAFF.

This chain links TRBV4-2 with TRBJ2-7; a weak D match, TRBD2 (6 bases). Germline V gene sequence: CDR1 LGHNA, CDR2 YNFKEQ. Trimming took off 1 base at V and 2 bases at J, with 15 bases between the two ends. There are 16 residues in the CDR3. CDR3 DNA: TGTGCCAGCAGCCAAGTTGGAGGGGTTATGACCTACGAGCAGTACTTC. Encoded protein: CASSQVGGVMTYEQYF.

Of note for this clonotype: Germline is not matched at one junction end, which may reflect a read error. The genes are TRBV7-8 and TRBJ2-1, with a possible D match to TRBD2 (5 bases). Germline CDR1 and CDR2: SGHVS and FQNEAQ. The length of the CDR3 is 13 residues. CDR3: CTSSLATYNEQFF. The DNA of the CDR3 is TGTACCAGCAGCTTAGCGACCTACAATGAGCAGTTTTTC.

This clonotype was counted many times. The chain employs TRBV4-3 and TRBJ2-7; D ambiguous. V lost 0 bases to trimming and J lost 6 bases, with 9 bases between them. The CDR3 is 13 residues long. Per the germline V gene, CDR1 is LGHNA and CDR2 is YSLEER. This CDR3 is CASSQDWGPEQYF. CDR3 coding DNA: TGCGCCAGCAGCCAAGATTGGGGTCCCGAGCAGTACTTC.

This clonotype has ten or more counts. This rearrangement joins TRBV11-1 to TRBJ2-7; 7 bases map to TRBD2. This CDR3 comprises 16 residues. Germline trimming cut 2 bases from V and 1 base from J; bases unmatched to any gene: 8. Germline assignment: CDR1 SGHAT and CDR2 FQDESV (reference sequence). In nucleotides, the CDR3 is TGTGCCAGCAGCTTAAGGGGCGGGAGCATTTCCTACGAGCAGTACTTC. Residues: CASSLRGGSISYEQYF. Full variable domain (rest looked up from reference TRBV11-1 and TRBJ2-7): EAEVAQSPRYKITEKSQAVAFWCDPISGHATLYWYRQILGQGPELLVQFQDESVVDDSQLPKDRFSAERLKGVDSTLKIQPAELGDSAMYLCASSLRGGSISYEQYFGPGTRLTVT.

This clonotype came up many times. V and J are TRBV6-2 or TRBV6-3 and TRBJ2-5; 11 nucleotides line up with TRBD2. The germline V gene has CDR1 MNHEY and CDR2 SVGEGT. This CDR3 region has 16 residues. Trimming at V came to 2 bases and at J to 4 bases, leaving 6 bases not matched to a gene. The CDR3 DNA reads as TGTGCCAGCAGTTACACTAGCGGGAGAAGTGGAGAGACCCAGTACTTC. It codes for CASSYTSGRSGETQYF.

Ten or more counts support this clonotype. The V call is TRBV4-1, the J call TRBJ2-3; D remains unclear. V lost 1 base, J lost 11 bases, and 16 bases lay in between. This CDR3 is built from 14 residues. Germline V gene sequence: CDR1 MGHRA, CDR2 YSYEKL. The CDR3 sequence is CASSQGARGSGQYF. CDR3 nucleotide sequence: TGCGCCAGCAGCCAAGGGGCAAGAGGAAGTGGGCAGTATTTT.

Ten or more counts support this clonotype. The rearrangement joins TRBV6-2 or TRBV6-3 to TRBJ2-3; D might be TRBD2 (6 bases). This CDR3 region has 13 residues. Germline loops: CDR1 MNHEY, CDR2 SVGEGT. V lost 4 bases and J lost 4, with 9 bases in between. The CDR3, as DNA: TGTGCCAGCAGTTCTAGACTAGCAGATACGCAGTATTTT. Translation gives CASSSRLADTQYF.

This clonotype was seen at least ten times. V and J are TRBV20-1 and TRBJ2-7, with D perhaps matching TRBD1 (6 bases). The V and J ends lost 5 bases and 9 bases respectively, with 20 bases between them. The CDR3 runs 13 residues. In germline, CDR1 is DFQATT, CDR2 SNEGSKA (reference sequence). The CDR3 spells CSARHYDRLGQYF. As DNA, the CDR3 is TGCAGTGCTCGTCATTATGACAGGTTAGGGCAGTACTTC.

This clonotype is medium-sized. The rearrangement links TRBV2 to TRBJ2-5; D possibly corresponds to TRBD2 (5 bases). Germline V CDR1 and CDR2: SNHLY, FYNNEI. V gave up 1 base and J gave up 0 bases, with 9 bases separating them. CDR3 length equals 15 residues. CDR3 amino acids: CASSEGGQYQETQYF. CDR3 in DNA: TGTGCCAGCAGTGAAGGCGGGCAGTACCAAGAGACCCAGTACTTC.

The table lists this clonotype with many counts. CDR3 protein: CASSIRPGQNYGYTF. The CDR3 nucleotides read TGTGCCAGCAGTATACGCCCGGGACAAAACTATGGCTACACCTTC. This chain connects TRBV2 to TRBJ1-2; maybe TRBD1 (6 bases). Germline assignment: CDR1 SNHLY and CDR2 FYNNEI. The CDR3 spans 15 residues. Deletions cut 5 bases from V and 2 bases from J, with 15 bases between.

This clonotype was counted at least ten times. The V and J genes are TRBV11-2 and TRBJ2-1; no clear D. The CDR3 spans 12 residues. The germline V gene encodes CDR1 SGHAT and CDR2 FQNNGV. V was cut by 0 bases and J by 8 bases, with 5 bases left in between. CDR3 nucleotide sequence: TGTGCCAGCAGCTTAGATAGTGATGAGCAGTTCTTC. Translated: CASSLDSDEQFF.

This clonotype was detected many times. The rearrangement joins TRBV24-1 to TRBJ2-1; TRBD1 might be the D (6 bases). CDR1 is KGHDR and CDR2 is SFDVKD in the germline V gene. This CDR3 region has 15 residues. Deletions cut 3 bases from V and 6 bases from J, with 14 bases between. CDR3 sequence reads: CATSDTFRGFNEQFF. The CDR3 DNA reads TGTGCCACCAGTGATACCTTTAGGGGGTTCAATGAGCAGTTCTTC.

At least ten counts were recorded for this clonotype. The V and J genes are TRBV4-1 and TRBJ2-1, with TRBD2 matching over 13 bases. J gave up 5 bases and V 4 bases, and 5 bases lay outside the gene matches. CDR1 is MGHRA and CDR2 is YSYEKL in the germline V gene. CDR3 size: 16 residues. The chain's CDR3 is CASSPTSGRSNNEQFF. CDR3 nucleotide sequence: TGCGCCAGCAGCCCGACTAGCGGGAGGTCAAACAATGAGCAGTTCTTC.

The table lists this clonotype with many counts. CDR3 amino acids: CASSLTDSSYEQYF. The CDR3 nucleotides are TGCGCCAGCAGCTTAACGGATAGCTCCTACGAGCAGTACTTC. V gene TRBV5-1 combines with J gene TRBJ2-7; no firm D call. CDR1 and CDR2 from the germline V gene are SGHRS and YFSETQ. The CDR3 runs to 14 residues. The V gene lost 2 bases and the J gene lost 0 bases, with 9 bases spanning the gap.

This clonotype appeared a few times. The genes are TRBV29-1 and TRBJ2-5; D uncertain. V shed 3 bases and J shed 1 base, with 6 bases lying between them. This CDR3 is built from 12 residues. Germline lookup yields CDR1 SQVTM and CDR2 ANQGSEA. CDR3 in amino acids: CSVDLIQETQYF. DNA of the CDR3: TGCAGCGTTGACTTGATCCAAGAGACCCAGTACTTC.

This clonotype showed up many times. The rearrangement joins TRBV24-1 to TRBJ2-1; D might be TRBD2 (6 bases). The CDR3 loop spans 13 amino acids. CDR1 and CDR2 (germline): KGHDR, SFDVKD. Deletions cut 4 bases from V and 10 bases from J, with 13 bases between. The CDR3 nucleotides are TGTGCCACCAGTGACTGGGGAGGAGACGAGCAGTTCTTC. It specifies CATSDWGGDEQFF.